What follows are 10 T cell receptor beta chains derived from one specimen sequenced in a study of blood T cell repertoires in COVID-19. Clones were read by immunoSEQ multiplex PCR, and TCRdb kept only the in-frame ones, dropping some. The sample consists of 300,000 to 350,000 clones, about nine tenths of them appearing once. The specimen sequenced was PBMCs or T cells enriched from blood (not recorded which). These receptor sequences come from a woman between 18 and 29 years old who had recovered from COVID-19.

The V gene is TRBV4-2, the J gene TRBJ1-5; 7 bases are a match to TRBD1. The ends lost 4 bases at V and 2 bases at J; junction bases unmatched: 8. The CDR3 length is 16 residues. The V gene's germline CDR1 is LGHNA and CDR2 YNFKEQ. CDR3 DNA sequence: TGTGCCAGCAGCCCGACAGGGTGGGGTGGCAATCAGCCCCAGCATTTT. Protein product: CASSPTGWGGNQPQHF.

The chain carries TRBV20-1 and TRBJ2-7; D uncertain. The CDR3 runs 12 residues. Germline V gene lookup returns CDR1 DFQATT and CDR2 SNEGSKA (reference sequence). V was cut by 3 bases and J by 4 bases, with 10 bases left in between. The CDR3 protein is CSASVPPYEQYF. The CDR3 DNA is TGCAGTGCTAGTGTTCCTCCGTACGAGCAGTACTTC.

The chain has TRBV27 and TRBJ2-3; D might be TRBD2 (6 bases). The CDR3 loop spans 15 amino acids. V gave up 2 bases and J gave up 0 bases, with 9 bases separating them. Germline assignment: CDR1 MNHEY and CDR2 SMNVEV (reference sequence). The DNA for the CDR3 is TGTGCCAGCAGTTTAATGGGACTTAGCACAGATACGCAGTATTTT. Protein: CASSLMGLSTDTQYF.

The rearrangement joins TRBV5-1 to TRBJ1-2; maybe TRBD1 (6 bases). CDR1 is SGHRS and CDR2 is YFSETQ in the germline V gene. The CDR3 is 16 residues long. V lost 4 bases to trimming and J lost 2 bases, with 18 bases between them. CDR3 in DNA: TGCGCCAGCAGCAACGGACAGATCGGGGGGAACTATGGCTACACCTTC. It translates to CASSNGQIGGNYGYTF.

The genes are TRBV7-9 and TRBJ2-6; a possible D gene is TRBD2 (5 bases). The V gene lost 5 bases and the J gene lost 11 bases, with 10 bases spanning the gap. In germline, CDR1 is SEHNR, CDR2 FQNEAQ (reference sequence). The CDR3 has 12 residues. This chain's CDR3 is CASSIGSYVLTF. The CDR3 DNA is TGTGCCAGCAGCATAGGGAGTTACGTCCTGACTTTC.

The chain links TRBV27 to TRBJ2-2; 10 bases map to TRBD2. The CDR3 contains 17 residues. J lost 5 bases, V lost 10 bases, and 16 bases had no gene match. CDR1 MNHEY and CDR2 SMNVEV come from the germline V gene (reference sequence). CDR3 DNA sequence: TGTGCCACCCGTTTGATCGGGGCAGCGGGGGGGACCGGGGAGCTGTTTTTT. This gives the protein CATRLIGAAGGTGELFF.

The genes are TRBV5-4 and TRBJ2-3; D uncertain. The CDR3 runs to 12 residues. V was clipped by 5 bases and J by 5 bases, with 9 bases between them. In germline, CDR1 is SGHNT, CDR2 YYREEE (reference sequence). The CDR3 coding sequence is TGTGCCAGCAGGGCAGATTTAGATACGCAGTATTTT. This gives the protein CASRADLDTQYF.

The CDR3 here is CASSLQVTYEQYF. The CDR3 nucleotides read TGTGCCAGCAGCTTACAGGTGACCTACGAGCAGTACTTC. V and J are TRBV11-1 and TRBJ2-7; D is ambiguous. This CDR3 has 13 amino acids. The germline V gene encodes CDR1 SGHAT and CDR2 FQDESV (reference sequence). V was clipped by 2 bases and J by 2 bases, with 7 bases between them.

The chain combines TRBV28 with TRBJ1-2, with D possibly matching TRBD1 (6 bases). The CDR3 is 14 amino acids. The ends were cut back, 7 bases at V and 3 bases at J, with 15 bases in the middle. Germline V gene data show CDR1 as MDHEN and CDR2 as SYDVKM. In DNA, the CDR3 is TGTGCCAGCAAATTGGGGGGGGCAGACTATGGCTACACCTTC. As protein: CASKLGGADYGYTF.

In DNA form, the CDR3 reads TGTGCCAGCAGAGAAGACGACAGGAACACCGGGGAGCTGTTTTTT. It codes for CASREDDRNTGELFF. The chain is built from TRBV9 and TRBJ2-2, with a weak D call TRBD1 (5 bases). Between the trimmed V and J ends, which lost 5 bases and 1 base, there was a span of 12 bases. The CDR3 is 15 residues long. Per the germline V gene, CDR1 is SGDLS and CDR2 is YYNGEE.